This TCR beta chain was captured in a study of blood T cell repertoires in COVID-19. The wider study: COVID-19 samples from acute and convalescent phases originated in the United States, Italy and Spain.

Per the original methods: Reference gene primer amplification gave estimated nucleated cell counts. Assay used: immunoSEQ multiplex PCR; TCRdb lists only in-frame clones, some missing. D and trimming come from the DNA, and the V and J calls and clone size come from that table. The sample shows some 330,000 clones, about four fifths of them seen only once. This CDR3 has 14 residues. V shed 6 bases and J shed 0 bases, with 11 bases lying between them. CDR1 is MDHEN, CDR2 SYDVKM, per germline. Participant reports of clinical history set cohort assignment. The sequencing input was PBMCs or T cells enriched from blood (not recorded which). This receptor was obtained from a woman aged 45 to 65 who had recovered from COVID-19. The J gene is TRBJ1-1, the V gene TRBV28, with a weak D call TRBD1 (5 bases). CDR3 DNA sequence: TGTGCCAGCAGGACAGCACCTATGAACACTGAAGCTTTCTTT. Protein sequence: CASRTAPMNTEAFF.